This TCR beta chain originates from a study of CD8 T cells in ankylosing spondylitis. General study results and limits: Some motif variants were previously reported in reactive arthritis synovial fluid and blood. Disease-associated clonotypes exhibited CD8+ identity and were relatively infrequent in peripheral blood. Reports say disease-linked clones showed up significantly more in matched ankylosing spondylitis synovial fluid.

This CDR3 spans 12 amino acids. The ends were cut back, 5 bases at V and 7 bases at J, with 15 bases in the middle. Germline CDR1 is DFQATT and CDR2 is SNEGSKA (reference sequence). In this sample, this clonotype turned up many times. The antigen remains undetermined. A quantitative 5'-RACE method, one with molecular barcodes, was used to make TCR beta libraries. TCRdb redid the calling of the 5' RACE reads with MiXCR, one entry per CDR3 protein. The sample shows around 140,000 distinct CDR3 sequences, about an eighth of them seen only once. Sequencing was performed on blood, either unsorted or a sorted T cell fraction (not recorded which). The rearrangement joins TRBV20-1 to TRBJ2-7, with D uncertain. The receptor was derived from a female donor with ankylosing spondylitis or in good health (not recorded which). CDR3 protein: CSALTSLGEQYF. The CDR3 DNA follows: TGCAGTGCTCTCACCTCCCTGGGAGAGCAGTACTTC.